This T cell receptor beta chain came from a study of blood T cell repertoires in COVID-19. For the study at large: T cells, B-cell-depleted T cells, or PBMCs provided the cDNA or gDNA that served as material.

Profiling relied on immunoSEQ multiplex PCR, and the TCRdb table lists in-frame clones only, not all of them. This table has about 37,000 clones, roughly nine tenths appearing once. After removal of 6 bases from V and 3 bases from J, the junction contained 7 bases not matched to a gene. The CDR3 is 16 residues long. The germline V gene has CDR1 SNHLY and CDR2 FYNNEI. The source material was peripheral blood. This sequence originates from a human donor in a cohort sampled during active COVID-19. The chain couples TRBV2 to TRBJ2-2; 10 bases agree with TRBD2. CDR3 nucleotides: TGTGCCAGCAGCCGTCTAGCGGGGGCCTACACCGGGGAGCTGTTTTTT. It codes for CASSRLAGAYTGELFF.